This entry concerns a single T cell receptor (beta chain). Original methodology: Using reference gene primer amplification, nucleated cell counts were estimated. Clones were sequenced by immunoSEQ multiplex PCR, and TCRdb holds only the in-frame ones, with some missing. Clone size and V and J calls were adopted from that table, with D and trimming inferred from the DNA. The sample yields about 200,000 clones, 85% to 90% seen once. The V gene's germline CDR1 is SGDLS and CDR2 YYNGEE. The CDR3 length is 17 residues. V gave up 0 bases and J gave up 2 bases; unmatched junction bases: 6. The entry originates in a study of blood T cell repertoires in COVID-19. Study summary: COVID-19 samples, acute and convalescent, were from the United States, Italy and Spain. Sample material is recorded as cDNA or gDNA derived from T cells, B-cell-depleted T cells, or PBMCs.

The sequence was obtained from a man in his 60s with acute or convalescent COVID-19. The genes are TRBV9 and TRBJ2-3, with 10 positions matching TRBD2. The sample comprised peripheral blood. The CDR3 region has the DNA TGTGCCAGCAGCGTAGATGCTAGCGGGGGACCCACAGATACGCAGTATTTT. Translated, it gives CASSVDASGGPTDTQYF.